This TCR beta chain was found in a study of identical twins. TCRdb used MiXCR to reprocess the 5' RACE reads, holding one entry per CDR3 protein. The sample comprises around 250,000 distinct CDR3 sequences, roughly 7% of which are singletons, and 3% to 4% rests with the top ten. This same sample was also taken into another study, of yellow fever vaccine responses in identical twins.

This sequence originates from a young woman in good health. The sample comprised memory (CD45RO+) T cells sorted from blood.

DNA of the CDR3: TGTGCCAGCAGTTTGGTCAGATATAATGAAAAACTGTTTTTT. It translates to CASSLVRYNEKLFF. The V call is TRBV12-3 or TRBV12-4, the J call TRBJ1-4; D not resolved. V lost 3 bases to trimming and J lost 4 bases, with 9 bases between them. The CDR3 extends over 14 amino acids.